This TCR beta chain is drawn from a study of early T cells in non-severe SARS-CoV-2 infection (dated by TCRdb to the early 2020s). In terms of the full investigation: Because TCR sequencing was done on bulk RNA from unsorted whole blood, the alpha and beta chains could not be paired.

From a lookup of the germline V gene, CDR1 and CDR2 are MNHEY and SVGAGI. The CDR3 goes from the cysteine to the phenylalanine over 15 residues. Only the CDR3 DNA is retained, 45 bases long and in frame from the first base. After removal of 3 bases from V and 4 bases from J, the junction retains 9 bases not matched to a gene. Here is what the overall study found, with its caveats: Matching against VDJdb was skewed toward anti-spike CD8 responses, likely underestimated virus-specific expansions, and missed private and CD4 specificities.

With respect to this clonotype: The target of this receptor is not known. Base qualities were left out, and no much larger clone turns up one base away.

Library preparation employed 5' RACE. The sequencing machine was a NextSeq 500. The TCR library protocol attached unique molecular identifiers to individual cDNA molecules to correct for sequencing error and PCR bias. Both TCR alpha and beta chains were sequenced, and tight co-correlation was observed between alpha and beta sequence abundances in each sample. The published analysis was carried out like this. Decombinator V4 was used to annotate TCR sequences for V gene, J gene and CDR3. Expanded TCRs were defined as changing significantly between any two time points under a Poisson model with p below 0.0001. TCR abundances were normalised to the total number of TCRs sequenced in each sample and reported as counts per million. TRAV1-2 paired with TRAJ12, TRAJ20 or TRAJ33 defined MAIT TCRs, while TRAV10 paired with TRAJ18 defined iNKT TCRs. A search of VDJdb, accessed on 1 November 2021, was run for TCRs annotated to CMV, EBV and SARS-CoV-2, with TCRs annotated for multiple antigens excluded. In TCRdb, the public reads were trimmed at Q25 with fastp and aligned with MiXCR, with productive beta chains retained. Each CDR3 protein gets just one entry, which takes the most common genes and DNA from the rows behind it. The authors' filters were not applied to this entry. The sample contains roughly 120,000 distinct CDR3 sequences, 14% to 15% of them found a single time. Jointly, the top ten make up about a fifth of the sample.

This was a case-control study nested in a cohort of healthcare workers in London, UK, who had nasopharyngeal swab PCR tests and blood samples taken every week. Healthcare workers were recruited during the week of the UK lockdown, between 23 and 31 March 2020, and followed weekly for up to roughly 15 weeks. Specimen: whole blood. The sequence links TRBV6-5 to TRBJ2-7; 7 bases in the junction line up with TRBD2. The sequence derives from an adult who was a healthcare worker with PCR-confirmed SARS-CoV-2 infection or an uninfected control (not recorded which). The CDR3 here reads CASSYWRGRRYEQYF. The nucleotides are TGTGCCAGCAGTTATTGGCGGGGGAGACGGTACGAGCAGTACTTC.